This TCR beta chain was documented in a study of CXCR3-negative and CXCR3-positive naive CD8 T cells (dated by TCRdb to about 2019). Regarding the research as a whole: In total, approximately 150 million TRB reads were obtained, corresponding to roughly 1.5 +/- 0.3 million reads per library. Data from 11 donors, pooled across two independent experiments, went into the diversity and physicochemical repertoire analyses. For the TRBV-TRBJ cluster analysis, the naive subsets came from a handful of donors, while the memory cells came from 3 donors. General findings and caveats noted by the study authors: Surface CD5, linked to self-reactivity in mice, was comparable between naive subsets; TCR interaction strength was therefore also inferred from TRB CDR3 physicochemical properties. Similar TRBV-TRBJ usage was shown by naive CXCR3-negative and CXCR3-positive cells from the same donor, whereas distinct patterns were shown by memory cells. Both naive subsets had comparably high repertoire diversity, while memory CD8+ T cells had much lower repertoire diversity. CXCR3 expression partially decreased after cryopreservation, so most assays used freshly isolated PBMCs. Compared with CXCR3-negative naive cells, CXCR3-positive naive cells had TRB CDR3s with higher hydrophobicity (lower Kidera factor 4), lower energy, and higher strength and volume indices.

Sequencing relied on a NextSeq 550. The Human TCR Profiling Kit (MiLaboratory) was used to prepare UMI-labeled 5' RACE TRB cDNA libraries. The full amount of extracted RNA was used for cDNA synthesis, and the full amount of resulting cDNA was used for PCR amplification. The libraries were made side by side, with each library going through the same number of PCR cycles. The original pipeline was this. With a requirement of at least two reads per UMI, MIGEC and MiXCR extracted about 50,000 +/- 10,000 unique UMI-labeled TRB cDNA molecules per library. Each library averaged 40,000 +/- 10,000 functional in-frame TRB CDR3 nucleotide clonotypes without stop codons. After downsampling to 5000 UMI-labeled TRB molecules per sample, diversity metrics such as normalized Shannon-Wiener and Chao1 were calculated in VDJtools. VDJtools was used to calculate clonotype-size-weighted physicochemical properties of the central five CDR3 residues, namely interaction energy, strength, volume and Kidera factor 4. TCRdb reprocessed the reads and assigns one entry to each CDR3 protein sequence, leaving out DNA. TCRdb, rather than the study authors, made the V and J calls. This sample's table carries about 120,000 distinct CDR3 sequences. The ten largest clones represent around 0.27% of the sample.

Including the terminal cysteine and phenylalanine, the CDR3 comprises 13 residues. No DNA is given. CDR1 SEHNR and CDR2 FQNEAQ are derived from the germline V gene (reference sequence). Each CD8+ T cell subset was flow-sorted in triplicate, and 300,000 cells per subset were placed directly into RLT lysis buffer. Naive CD8+ T cells were defined stringently as CD45RO-CCR7+CD27+CD95- to exclude memory contaminants. Peripheral blood mononuclear cells were isolated from buffy coats by standard density gradient centrifugation. A FACSAria III was used to flow-sort naive CXCR3-negative and CXCR3-positive CD8+ T cells. An RNeasy Mini Kit was used to extract total RNA from the sorted cells. In regard to this clonotype: Its antigen remains unidentified.

Source material: naive CXCR3- CD8+ T cells from blood. According to the study, the label for this sample's cell subset or site signals: CD45RO-CCR7+CD27+CD95- naive CD8+ T cells lacking CXCR3 (TNR3-). The TCR was taken from a human donor in good health. Some clones in this sample may be carry-over from other donors' samples. Recombination joined TRBV7-9 with TRBJ2-7. The encoded CDR3 is CASSIAGRYEQYF.